Described below is a single T cell receptor beta chain sequence and its context. The antigen is unknown. This specimen comes from a study of T cell responses to AZD1222 COVID-19 vaccine. Study-level results: In the spike-specific TCR repertoire, nearly half reportedly target unmutated variant regions. Baseline seropositives among AZD1222 recipients totaled only five to seven.

Germline V gene data show CDR1 as SGHRS and CDR2 as YFSETQ. There are 21 residues in the CDR3. V was clipped by 3 bases and J by 0 bases; unmatched bases: 21. The table came from immunoSEQ multiplex PCR; TCRdb's copy has only in-frame clones and leaves some out. The sample lists 150,000 or so clones, around 93% occurring once. The V gene is TRBV5-1, the J gene TRBJ2-3; 8 nucleotides match TRBD1. The sample was peripheral blood, taken 28 days after the second AZD1222 dose. The origin of this receptor is an adult who received the AZD1222 COVID-19 vaccine. CDR3 protein: CASSWGDRTTLAGPSTDTQYF. The CDR3 DNA sequence: TGCGCCAGCAGCTGGGGGGACAGGACAACACTTGCTGGGCCTAGCACAGATACGCAGTATTTT.